The rows below give T cell receptor beta chains drawn from one sample of a study of identical twins. TCRdb re-derived calls from the 5' RACE reads in MiXCR, one entry per CDR3 protein. The sample lists approximately 700,000 distinct CDR3 sequences, roughly 18% seen once, with about 12% in the top ten. The sample also formed part of further work on T cells expressing NK-cell markers.

Material: PBMCs. The receptors shown here come from a woman aged 18-29 years in good health. The CDR3 runs from the conserved cysteine through the conserved F or W. Fields, in order: clone size, V gene, CDR3 protein. Clone size, where shown, is once, few, many, or a class for clones that have expanded.

>many|TRBV7-2
CASSHRLEDKQYF
>-|TRBV2
CASSENGDRYYEQYF
>-|TRBV7-6
CASSLVYGASTDTQYF
>-|TRBV12-3/TRBV12-4
CASSFSTDTYEQYF
>-|TRBV20-1
CSARARQGTYEQYF
>-|TRBV14
CASSRGPKETQYF
>-|TRBV6-1
CASSDRGRGVQETQYF
>-|TRBV6-1
CASSRIPPQGRESYNEQFF
>-|TRBV19
CASIGGYAQPQHF
>few|TRBV12-5
CASGLVTAGAASRETQYF
>few|TRBV6-1
CASSERTGSGYTF
>few|TRBV7-8
CASSLAAGYTDTQYF
>few|TRBV20-1
CSAGQGPGDEQFF
>few|TRBV7-8
CASSVRQGTMYTEAFF
>-|TRBV12-3/TRBV12-4
CASRPGLPHSEQYF
>-|TRBV20-1
CSAREHIQGAQYF
>-|TRBV6-1
CASSPPPGLAAYGEQFF
>once|TRBV2
CASSATGTSRSEQFF
>-|TRBV5-1
CASSPETGEPFF
>-|TRBV12-3/TRBV12-4
CATRPGLTNTGELFF
>-|TRBV12-3/TRBV12-4
CASNFNNSPLHF
>few|TRBV14
CASSQETGARADTQYF
>-|TRBV7-2
CASSLADPLPQHF
>few|TRBV5-4
CASSLAGLNTNEQFF
>once|TRBV5-1
CASSLGATSTDTQYF
>few|TRBV15
CATSRRDPGPGELFF
>-|TRBV29-1
CSVDWGDGTEAFF
>-|TRBV18
CASSPSTSVEQYF
>-|TRBV11-2
CASSLVGSREAFF
>few|TRBV20-1
CSARSGPGGSPLHF
>-|TRBV20-1
CSAESRDSESDTQYF
>-|TRBV12-5
CASGRDSHNSPLHF
>-|TRBV9
CASSARAWSTDTQYF